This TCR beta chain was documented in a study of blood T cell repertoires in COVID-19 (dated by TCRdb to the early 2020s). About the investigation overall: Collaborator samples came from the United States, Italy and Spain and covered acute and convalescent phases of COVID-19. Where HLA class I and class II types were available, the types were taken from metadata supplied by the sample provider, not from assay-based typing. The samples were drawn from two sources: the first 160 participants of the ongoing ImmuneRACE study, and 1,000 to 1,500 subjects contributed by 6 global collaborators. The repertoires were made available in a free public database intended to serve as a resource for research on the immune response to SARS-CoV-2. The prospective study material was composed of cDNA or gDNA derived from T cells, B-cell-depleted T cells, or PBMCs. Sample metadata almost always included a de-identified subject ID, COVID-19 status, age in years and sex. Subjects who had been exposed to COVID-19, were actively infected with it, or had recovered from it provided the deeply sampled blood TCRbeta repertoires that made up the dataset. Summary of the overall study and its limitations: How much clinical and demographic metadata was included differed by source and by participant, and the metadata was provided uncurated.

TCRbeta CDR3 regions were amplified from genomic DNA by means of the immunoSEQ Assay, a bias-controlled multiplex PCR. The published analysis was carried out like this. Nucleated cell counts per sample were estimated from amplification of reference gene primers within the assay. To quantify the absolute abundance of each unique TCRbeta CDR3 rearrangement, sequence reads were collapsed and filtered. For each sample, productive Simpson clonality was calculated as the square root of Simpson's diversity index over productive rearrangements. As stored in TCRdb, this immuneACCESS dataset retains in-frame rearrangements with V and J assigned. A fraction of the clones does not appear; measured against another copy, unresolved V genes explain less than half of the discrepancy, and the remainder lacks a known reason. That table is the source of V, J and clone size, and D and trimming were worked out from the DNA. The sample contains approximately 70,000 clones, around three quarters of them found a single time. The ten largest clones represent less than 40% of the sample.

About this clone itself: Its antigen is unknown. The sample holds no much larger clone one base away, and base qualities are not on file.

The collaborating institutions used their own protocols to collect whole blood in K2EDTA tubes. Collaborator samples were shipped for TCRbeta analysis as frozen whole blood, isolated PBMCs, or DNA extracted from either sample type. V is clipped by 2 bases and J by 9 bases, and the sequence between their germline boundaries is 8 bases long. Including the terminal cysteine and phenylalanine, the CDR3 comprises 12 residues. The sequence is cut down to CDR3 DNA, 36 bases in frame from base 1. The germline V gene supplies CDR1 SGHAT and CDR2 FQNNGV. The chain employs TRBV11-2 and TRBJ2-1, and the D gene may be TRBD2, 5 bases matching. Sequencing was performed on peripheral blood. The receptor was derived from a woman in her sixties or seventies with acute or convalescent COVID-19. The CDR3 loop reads CASSLNGGEQFF. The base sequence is TGTGCCAGCAGCTTAAATGGAGGTGAGCAGTTCTTC.